What follows are 13 T cell receptor beta chains derived from one specimen sequenced in a study of blood T cell repertoires in COVID-19. Repertoires were generated with immunoSEQ multiplex PCR, while TCRdb's copy carries only in-frame clones and drops some. The table records around 170,000 clones, around four fifths of them present only once. The sequencing sample was made of peripheral blood. Receptors originate from a woman in her 70s with COVID-19, enrolled during active disease.

As concerns this clone: Other nucleotide sequences from this sample produce the same CDR3. V is TRBV7-9 and J is TRBJ2-7; no reliable D call. The CDR3 consists of 12 residues. The V gene lost 4 bases and the J gene lost 3 bases, with 7 bases spanning the gap. Germline V gene data show CDR1 as SEHNR and CDR2 as FQNEAQ (reference sequence). CDR3 amino acids: CASSWSSYEQYF. DNA for the CDR3: TGTGCCAGCAGCTGGTCGAGCTACGAGCAGTACTTC.

There are a few counts of this clone. The chain joins TRBV15 to TRBJ2-7; D is unresolved. The germline V gene has CDR1 LNHNV and CDR2 YYDKDF (reference sequence). The CDR3 contains 14 residues. Trimming stripped 1 base from V and 0 bases from J, with 7 bases between. The CDR3 protein is CATSRGPSSYEQYF. As DNA, the CDR3 is TGTGCCACCAGCAGAGGGCCTAGCTCCTACGAGCAGTACTTC. The full variable domain, in which reference TRBV15 and TRBJ2-7 provide the parts outside the CDR3, is DAMVIQNPRYQVTQFGKPVTLSCSQTLNHNVMYWYQQKSSQAPKLLFHYYDKDFNNEADTPDNFQSRRPNTSFCFLDIRSPGLGDTAMYLCATSRGPSSYEQYFGPGTRLTVT.

The chain has TRBV27 and TRBJ2-6; D uncertain. The CDR3 sequence is 14 residues long. CDR1 and CDR2 (germline): MNHEY, SMNVEV (reference sequence). Trimming removed 1 base from V and 4 bases from J, with 5 bases in between. The chain's CDR3 is CASSLLAGANVLTF. CDR3 DNA sequence: TGTGCCAGCAGTTTATTGGCCGGGGCCAACGTCCTGACTTTC.

With respect to this clone: One end of the junction fails to match germline, which may point to a read error. The J gene is TRBJ1-1, the V gene TRBV30; 8 nucleotides match TRBD1. The CDR3 is 11 residues long. Germline lookup yields CDR1 GTSNPN and CDR2 SVGIG (reference sequence). The CDR3 is CAGLDRGRWYF. Here the CDR3 DNA reads TGTGCCGGACTCGACAGGGGCCGATGGTACTTT.

This chain uses TRBV3-1 (or the pseudogene TRBV3-2) with TRBJ2-1, with 8 nucleotides matching TRBD2. This CDR3 spans 14 amino acids. Germline V gives CDR1 LGHDT, CDR2 YNNKEL (reference sequence). V lost 1 base to trimming and J lost 7 bases; unmatched junction nucleotides: 3. The CDR3 sequence: CASSQVASGNEQFF. The CDR3 coding sequence is TGTGCCAGCAGCCAAGTGGCTAGCGGGAATGAGCAGTTCTTC.

V and J are TRBV7-9 and TRBJ2-1; 11 positions agree with TRBD2. The CDR3 is 16 residues long. Germline V gives CDR1 SEHNR, CDR2 FQNEAQ (reference sequence). Trimming at V came to 5 bases and at J to 5 bases, leaving 8 bases not matched to a gene. The CDR3 sequence is CASSLLTSGADNEQFF. CDR3 coding DNA: TGTGCCAGCAGCCTGCTGACTAGCGGGGCGGACAATGAGCAGTTCTTC.

This clone was counted a few times. The gene calls are TRBV7-3 and TRBJ2-2; D is uncertain. The germline gives CDR1 SGHTA, CDR2 FQGTGA. V lost 5 bases and J lost 5, with 9 bases in between. The CDR3 is made up of 13 amino acids. CDR3 region: CASSRQATGELFF. In DNA, the CDR3 is TGTGCCAGCAGCCGGCAGGCGACCGGGGAGCTGTTTTTT.

The CDR3 nucleotides read TGTGCCAGCAGCCGTGGCAGAGATACGCAGTATTTT. It translates to CASSRGRDTQYF. The chain uses TRBV21-1 and TRBJ2-3; TRBD1 is the table's D call and was not checked against the DNA. TRBV21-1 constitutes a pseudogene. The CDR3 is 12 residues long.

V and J are TRBV5-1 and TRBJ2-3, with TRBD2 identical over 7 bases. The V gene end was trimmed by 6 bases and the J gene end by 0 bases; junction bases not matched to a gene: 10. CDR3 length: 16 amino acids. Germline assignment: CDR1 SGHRS and CDR2 YFSETQ. CDR3 in amino acids: CASTTSGLRSTDTQYF. The DNA for the CDR3 is TGCGCCAGCACCACTTCGGGACTACGTAGCACAGATACGCAGTATTTT.

This clone showed up just once. The rearrangement joins TRBV7-9 to TRBJ2-5; 9 bases agree with TRBD2. Germline V gene data show CDR1 as SEHNR and CDR2 as FQNEAQ (reference sequence). The CDR3 length is 17 residues. V lost 5 bases, J lost 5 bases, and 15 bases stayed unmatched. CDR3 amino acids: CASSRLTGAGGYETQYF. The CDR3 nucleotides read TGTGCCAGCAGCCGACTGACGGGGGCGGGAGGGTATGAGACCCAGTACTTC.

CDR3 bases: TGTGCCAGCAGTCCCCCTAGTGTCAATCAGCCCCAGCATTTT. It yields the protein CASSPPSVNQPQHF. The V and J genes are TRBV28 and TRBJ1-5; D is ambiguous. The CDR3 has 14 amino acids. The germline gives CDR1 MDHEN, CDR2 SYDVKM. V lost 5 bases to trimming and J lost 3 bases, with 11 bases between them.

This clone appeared many times. This chain uses TRBV4-1 with TRBJ2-1; maybe TRBD2 (5 bases). The germline V gene has CDR1 MGHRA and CDR2 YSYEKL. This CDR3 comprises 16 residues. Trimming shortened V by 0 bases and J by 1 base, and 10 bases separated the two germline ends. This CDR3 reads CASSQEGLASYNEQFF. The DNA for the CDR3 is TGCGCCAGCAGCCAAGAAGGTCTAGCATCCTACAATGAGCAGTTCTTC.

This sequence joins TRBV21-1 and TRBJ2-7; TRBD1 was called by the table and not checked on the DNA. TRBV21-1 is noted as a pseudogene. This CDR3 spans 16 amino acids. CDR3 DNA: TGTGCCAGCAGCAGCGAGAACAGGGCCCTCTCCTACGAGCAGTACTTC. Amino acids: CASSSENRALSYEQYF.